Presented here are 15 T cell receptor beta chains from one specimen sequenced in a study of blood T cell repertoires in COVID-19. Profiled with immunoSEQ multiplex PCR; TCRdb holds only in-frame clones, not every one. The sample gives 100,000 to 150,000 clones, more than 80% of which show up once; around 3% is in the top ten. Sequencing was carried out using peripheral blood. These receptors were collected from an elderly woman with COVID-19, enrolled during active disease.

This clone showed up just a few times. The chain is built from TRBV19 and TRBJ1-2; D is undetermined. Trimming stripped 3 bases from V and 4 bases from J, with 9 bases between. The germline V gene encodes CDR1 LNHDA and CDR2 SQIVND (reference sequence). CDR3 length: 13 residues. The CDR3 is CASSIQEGYGYTF. CDR3 DNA: TGTGCCAGTAGTATTCAGGAAGGCTATGGCTACACCTTC.

V gene TRBV5-8 combines with J gene TRBJ1-2, with 7 bases identical to TRBD1. Germline V gene lookup returns CDR1 SGHTS and CDR2 YDEGEE. Trimming at V came to 3 bases and at J to 11 bases, leaving 4 bases not matched to a gene. The CDR3 is 11 residues long. As DNA, the CDR3 is TGTGCCAGCAGCTCAACAGGGGTATACACCTTC. Translation gives CASSSTGVYTF. Full variable domain (outside the CDR3, taken from reference TRBV5-8 and TRBJ1-2): EAGVTQSPTHLIKTRGQQATLRCSPISGHTSVYWYQQALGLGLQFLLWYDEGEERNRGNFPPRFSGRQFPNYSSELNVNALELEDSALYLCASSSTGVYTFGSGTRLTVV.

The rearrangement uses TRBV13 and TRBJ2-2, with D tentatively TRBD1 (6 bases). The CDR3 has 14 residues. Germline values: CDR1 PRHDT, CDR2 FYEKMQ (reference sequence). V was cut by 5 bases and J by 4 bases, with 11 bases left in between. The CDR3 spells CASSPGTPTGELFF. In nucleotides, the CDR3 is TGTGCCAGCAGCCCCGGGACACCCACCGGGGAGCTGTTTTTT.

The chain couples TRBV20-1 to TRBJ1-1; possibly TRBD1 for D (5 bases). The germline V gene encodes CDR1 DFQATT and CDR2 SNEGSKA (reference sequence). Trimming removed 5 bases from V and 9 bases from J, with 13 bases in between. This CDR3 spans 11 amino acids. The CDR3 protein is CSAQEDIQAFF. As DNA, the CDR3 is TGCAGTGCTCAAGAGGACATTCAAGCTTTCTTT.

V and J are TRBV7-9 and TRBJ2-5, with D hard to call. V dropped 3 bases and J dropped 2 bases, with 13 bases sitting between them. The CDR3 is 15 amino acids. The germline CDR1 and CDR2 sequences are SEHNR and FQNEAQ (reference sequence). CDR3 residues: CASSFAARWQETQYF. The CDR3, as DNA: TGTGCCAGCAGCTTTGCGGCTAGATGGCAAGAGACCCAGTACTTC.

The chain employs TRBV6-5 and TRBJ1-1, with D perhaps TRBD1 (5 bases). The CDR3 runs to 14 residues. Germline V gene data show CDR1 as MNHEY and CDR2 as SVGAGI. Deletions cut 6 bases from V and 0 bases from J, with 11 bases between. CDR3 nucleotide sequence: TGTGCCAGCAGCCTGGGCAGGGTGAACACTGAAGCTTTCTTT. This codes for CASSLGRVNTEAFF.

This clone has just a few counts. This chain's CDR3 is CASSRGQAGEKLFF. CDR3 bases: TGTGCCAGCTCACGGGGACAGGCGGGTGAAAAACTGTTTTTT. The chain is built from TRBV18 and TRBJ1-4; the match to TRBD1 covers 8 bases. V gave up 4 bases and J gave up 7 bases; unmatched junction bases: 5. In germline, CDR1 is KGHSH, CDR2 LQKENI. The CDR3 length is 14 residues.

DNA of the CDR3: TGTGCCAGCAGCAGAACAGGGGGGACTGAAGCTTTCTTT. Protein: CASSRTGGTEAFF. V is TRBV12-3 or TRBV12-4 and J is TRBJ1-1, with 8 bases lining up with TRBD1. The CDR3 extends over 13 amino acids. The V gene end was trimmed by 6 bases and the J gene end by 5 bases; junction bases not matched to a gene: 5.

J is TRBJ1-1 and V is TRBV10-2; 10 bases match TRBD1. This CDR3 region has 12 residues. V trimming: 3 bases; J trimming: 13 bases; junction bases outside the gene matches: 5. Germline CDR1 reads WSHSY; CDR2 reads SAAADI. Written as DNA, the CDR3 is TGCGCCAGCAGTGATCGGGACAGGGGAAATTTCTTT. Protein: CASSDRDRGNFF.

The chain couples TRBV7-2 to TRBJ2-5, with D perhaps matching TRBD2 (6 bases). The CDR3 has 16 amino acids. Deletions cut 5 bases from V and 5 bases from J, with 21 bases between. Germline CDR1 is SGHTA and CDR2 is FQGNSA. The CDR3 DNA reads TGTGCCAGCAGCGCCCGGAGTCTGGGCGCGGGGGAGACCCAGTACTTC. Translated: CASSARSLGAGETQYF. Using reference TRBV7-2 and TRBJ2-5 for the parts outside the CDR3, the full variable domain is GAGVSQSPSNKVTEKGKDVELRCDPISGHTALYWYRQSLGQGLEFLIYFQGNSAPDKSGLPSDRFSAERTGGSVSTLTIQRTQQEDSAVYLCASSARSLGAGETQYFGPGTRLLVL.

This chain joins TRBV19 and TRBJ1-5, with 10 bases matching TRBD1. V was clipped by 5 bases and J by 6 bases; unmatched bases: 1. CDR3 length: 13 amino acids. CDR1 is LNHDA, CDR2 SQIVND, per germline (reference sequence). The CDR3 protein is CASSGTGAQPQHF. The CDR3 DNA reads TGTGCCAGTAGTGGGACAGGGGCTCAGCCCCAGCATTTT.

The V gene is TRBV28, the J gene TRBJ1-2; D possibly corresponds to TRBD1 (5 bases). The CDR3 runs 15 residues. V was shortened by 7 bases and J by 1 base, with 16 bases between the two germline ends. Germline CDR1 is MDHEN and CDR2 is SYDVKM. CDR3: CASNQNTQGNYGYTF. The CDR3 DNA reads TGTGCCAGCAACCAAAATACCCAGGGTAACTATGGCTACACCTTC.

This clone was seen a few times. The genes are TRBV7-9 and TRBJ2-1, with 7 bases lining up with TRBD2. The CDR3 runs 15 residues. Trimming at V came to 1 base and at J to 7 bases, leaving 7 bases not matched to a gene. Germline V gives CDR1 SEHNR, CDR2 FQNEAQ (reference sequence). CDR3 region: CASSLVTGGVNEQFF. Written as DNA, the CDR3 is TGTGCCAGCAGCTTAGTGACGGGAGGAGTGAATGAGCAGTTCTTC. Supplemented by reference TRBV7-9 and TRBJ2-1, the full variable domain reads DTGVSQNPRHKITKRGQNVTFRCDPISEHNRLYWYRQTLGQGPEFLTYFQNEAQLEKSRLLSDRFSAERPKGSFSTLEIQRTEQGDSAMYLCASSLVTGGVNEQFFGPGTRLTVL.

The chain couples TRBV5-4 to TRBJ2-5; the match to TRBD2 covers 9 bases. The CDR3 is 16 amino acids. Trimming at V came to 1 base and at J to 1 base, leaving 5 bases not matched to a gene. Germline CDR1 SGHNT, CDR2 YYREEE (reference sequence). CDR3 amino acids: CASSLLSGRFQETQYF. DNA for the CDR3: TGTGCCAGCAGCTTGCTAAGCGGGAGGTTCCAAGAGACCCAGTACTTC. The full variable domain, its missing parts supplied by reference TRBV5-4 and TRBJ2-5, is ETGVTQSPTHLIKTRGQQVTLRCSSQSGHNTVSWYQQALGQGPQFIFQYYREEENGRGNFPPRFSGLQFPNYSSELNVNALELDDSALYLCASSLLSGRFQETQYFGPGTRLLVL.

The chain joins TRBV7-2 to TRBJ1-4; the D is unclear. CDR1 and CDR2 (germline): SGHTA, FQGNSA. The CDR3 sequence is 16 residues long. With 3 bases removed from V and 4 bases from J, the gap between germline ends came to 15 bases. The CDR3 DNA sequence: TGTGCCAGCAGCTTGAACGGCGGTTTGGGTAATGAAAAACTGTTTTTT. As protein: CASSLNGGLGNEKLFF.